The rows below give T cell receptor beta chains drawn from one sample of a study of Ad26.COV2.S vaccination and SARS-CoV-2 variants. Assay used: immunoSEQ multiplex PCR; TCRdb lists only in-frame clones, some missing. The sample lists around 300,000 clones, 88% seen once, with around 6.4% in the top ten. The source material was peripheral blood, sampled in a trial of Ad26.COV2.S vaccine versus placebo. The receptors were gathered from a person aged 18 to 65 who received the Ad26.COV2.S COVID-19 vaccine or a placebo. CDR3s include the opening cysteine and the closing phenylalanine or tryptophan. The D gene is left open where the match is weak. Clone size is stated in some rows and not others, as once, few, many or a class when expanded.

cdr3_nt	cdr3_aa	v_call	j_call	clone_size	cdr3_length	d_call
TGTGCCAGCAGCCCCGGGACAGGGTATTACACCGGGGAGCTGTTTTTT	CASSPGTGYYTGELFF	TRBV2	TRBJ2-2	once	16	TRBD1
TGTGCCAGCAGTTACGACAGGGGAACAACTAATGAAAAACTGTTTTTT	CASSYDRGTTNEKLFF	TRBV6-2/TRBV6-3	TRBJ1-4	NA	16	TRBD1
TGCGCCAGCAGCTTGGCAGGGTCAGTCTACGAGCAGTACTTC	CASSLAGSVYEQYF	TRBV5-1	TRBJ2-7	few	14	NA
TGTGCCAGTAGCGCGGACTTTTTCACTGAAGCTTTCTTT	CASSADFFTEAFF	TRBV19	TRBJ1-1	NA	13	NA
TGTGCCAGCAGCTTAGGGGTGGGTGACCTAGATTATTACGAGCAGTACTTC	CASSLGVGDLDYYEQYF	TRBV7-9	TRBJ2-7	NA	17	NA
TGTGCCAGCAGCTTGGCTCGGACAGGGACATTTGGAAACACCATATATTTT	CASSLARTGTFGNTIYF	TRBV5-4	TRBJ1-3	NA	17	TRBD1
TGTGCCAGCAGTTTGGGGCGCGGGGAGGGCTACACCTTC	CASSLGRGEGYTF	TRBV28	TRBJ1-2	NA	13	NA
TGTGCCAGCAGTTTAAGACAGGGGCGGAATGAAAAACTGTTTTTT	CASSLRQGRNEKLFF	TRBV28	TRBJ1-4	NA	15	TRBD1
TGTGCCAGCAGCCCGGGACTACCCTTAGCAGACCAAGAGACCCAGTACTTC	CASSPGLPLADQETQYF	TRBV7-9	TRBJ2-5	NA	17	TRBD2
TGTGCCAGTACCGGGGCTAGCGGGGGACGCAGCACAGATACGCAGTATTTT	CASTGASGGRSTDTQYF	TRBV3-1/TRBV3-2	TRBJ2-3	NA	17	TRBD2